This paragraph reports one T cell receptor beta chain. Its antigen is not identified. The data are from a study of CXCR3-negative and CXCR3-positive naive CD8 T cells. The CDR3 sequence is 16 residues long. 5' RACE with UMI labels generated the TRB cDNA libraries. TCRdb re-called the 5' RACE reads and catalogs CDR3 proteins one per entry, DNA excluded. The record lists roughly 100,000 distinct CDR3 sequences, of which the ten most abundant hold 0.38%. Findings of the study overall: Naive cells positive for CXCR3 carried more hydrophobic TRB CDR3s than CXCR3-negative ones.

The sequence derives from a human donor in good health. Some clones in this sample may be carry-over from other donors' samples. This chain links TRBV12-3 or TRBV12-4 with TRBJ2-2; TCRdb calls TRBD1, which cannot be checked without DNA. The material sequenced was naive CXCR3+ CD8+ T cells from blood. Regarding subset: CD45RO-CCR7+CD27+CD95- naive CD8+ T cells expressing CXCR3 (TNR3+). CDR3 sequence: CASSLTRDINTGELFF.